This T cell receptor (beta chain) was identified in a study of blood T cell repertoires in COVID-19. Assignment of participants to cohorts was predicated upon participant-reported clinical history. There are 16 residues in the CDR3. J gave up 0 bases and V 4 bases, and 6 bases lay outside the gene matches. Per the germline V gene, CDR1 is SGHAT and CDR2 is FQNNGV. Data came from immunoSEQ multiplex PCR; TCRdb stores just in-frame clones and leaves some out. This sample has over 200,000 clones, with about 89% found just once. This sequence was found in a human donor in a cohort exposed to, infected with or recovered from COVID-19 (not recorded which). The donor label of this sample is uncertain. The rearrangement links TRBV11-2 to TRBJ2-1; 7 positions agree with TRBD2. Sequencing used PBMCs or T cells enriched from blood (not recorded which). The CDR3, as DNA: TGTGCCAGCAGCTGGGGAGGGGAGAGCTCCTACAATGAGCAGTTCTTC. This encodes CASSWGGESSYNEQFF.